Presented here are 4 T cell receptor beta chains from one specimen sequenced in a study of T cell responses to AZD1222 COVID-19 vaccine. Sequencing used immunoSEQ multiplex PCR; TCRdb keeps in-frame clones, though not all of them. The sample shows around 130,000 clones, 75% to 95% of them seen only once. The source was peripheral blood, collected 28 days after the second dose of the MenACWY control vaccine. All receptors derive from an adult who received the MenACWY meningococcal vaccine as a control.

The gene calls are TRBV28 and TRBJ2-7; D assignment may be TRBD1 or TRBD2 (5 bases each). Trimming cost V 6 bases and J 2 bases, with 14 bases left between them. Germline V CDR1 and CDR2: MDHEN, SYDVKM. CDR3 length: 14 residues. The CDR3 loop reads CASSQGTPTYEQYV. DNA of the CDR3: TGTGCCAGCAGCCAAGGGACCCCTACCTACGAGCAGTACGTC.

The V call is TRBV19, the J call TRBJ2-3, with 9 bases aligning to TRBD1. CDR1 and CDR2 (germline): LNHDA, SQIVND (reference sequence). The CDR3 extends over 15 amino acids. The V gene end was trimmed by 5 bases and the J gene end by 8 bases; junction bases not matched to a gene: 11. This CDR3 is CASSRRTGERGTQYF. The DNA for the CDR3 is TGTGCCAGTAGTCGAAGGACAGGGGAGAGGGGTACGCAGTATTTT.

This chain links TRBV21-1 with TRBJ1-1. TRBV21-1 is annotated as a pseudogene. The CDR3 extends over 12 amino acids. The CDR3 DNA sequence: TGTGCCAGCACCATAGGCCACACTGAAGCTTTCTTT. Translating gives CASTIGHTEAFF.

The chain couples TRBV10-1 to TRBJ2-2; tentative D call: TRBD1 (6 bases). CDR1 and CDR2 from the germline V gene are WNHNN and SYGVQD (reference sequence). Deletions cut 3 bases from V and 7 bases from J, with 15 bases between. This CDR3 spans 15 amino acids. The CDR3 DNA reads TGCGCCAGCAGTGACAGGGGTCCCGAGGGCGGGGAGCTGTTTTTT. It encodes CASSDRGPEGGELFF.